The rows below give T cell receptor beta chains drawn from one sample of a study of long-term antiretroviral therapy in people with HIV. The method was immunoSEQ multiplex PCR; TCRdb's version includes in-frame clones alone and lacks a portion of them. The sample has 9,500 to 12,000 clones; around 81% are singletons. The material sequenced was unsorted PBMCs, taken 1.8 years after starting antiretroviral therapy. The receptors come from a middle-aged man with HIV. Both conserved end residues are part of each CDR3. Fields, in order: clone size, V gene, J gene, CDR3 protein. Size is stated for part of the rows, as once, few or many counts, or as a class when the clone is expanded.

clone_size: -; v_call: TRBV7-2; j_call: TRBJ1-4; cdr3_aa: CASSPYSATNEKLFF
clone_size: -; v_call: TRBV12-5; j_call: TRBJ1-1; cdr3_aa: CASARGGLEAFF
clone_size: -; v_call: TRBV7-9; j_call: TRBJ2-2; cdr3_aa: CASSLRLFTGELFF
clone_size: -; v_call: TRBV29-1; j_call: TRBJ2-7; cdr3_aa: CSVAVAVSEQYF
clone_size: -; v_call: TRBV11-3; j_call: TRBJ1-1; cdr3_aa: CASSLHRAATEAFF
clone_size: -; v_call: TRBV2; j_call: TRBJ1-1; cdr3_aa: CASKMGGVVNTEAFF
clone_size: -; v_call: TRBV14; j_call: TRBJ2-7; cdr3_aa: CASRVAGEDEQYF
clone_size: -; v_call: TRBV14; j_call: TRBJ2-7; cdr3_aa: CASSPRGLYEQYF
clone_size: -; v_call: TRBV28; j_call: TRBJ2-7; cdr3_aa: CASSLGTGGYEQYF
clone_size: once; v_call: TRBV7-8; j_call: TRBJ1-1; cdr3_aa: CASSLVLNRGLTEAFF
clone_size: -; v_call: TRBV6-1; j_call: TRBJ2-7; cdr3_aa: CASWGDGGTPMGF
clone_size: -; v_call: TRBV29-1; j_call: TRBJ1-4; cdr3_aa: CSARNEKLFF
clone_size: few; v_call: TRBV27; j_call: TRBJ2-7; cdr3_aa: CASSLGADRGRISYEQYF
clone_size: -; v_call: TRBV11-2; j_call: TRBJ2-5; cdr3_aa: CASSIGQQETQYF
clone_size: -; v_call: TRBV18; j_call: TRBJ2-1; cdr3_aa: CASSPLGGGAGSGEQFF
clone_size: -; v_call: TRBV5-6; j_call: TRBJ1-3; cdr3_aa: CASTSLGPLGNTIYF
clone_size: large; v_call: TRBV30; j_call: TRBJ1-1; cdr3_aa: CASRTSNTEAFF
clone_size: -; v_call: TRBV28; j_call: TRBJ2-7; cdr3_aa: CASSFRAVDSYEQYF